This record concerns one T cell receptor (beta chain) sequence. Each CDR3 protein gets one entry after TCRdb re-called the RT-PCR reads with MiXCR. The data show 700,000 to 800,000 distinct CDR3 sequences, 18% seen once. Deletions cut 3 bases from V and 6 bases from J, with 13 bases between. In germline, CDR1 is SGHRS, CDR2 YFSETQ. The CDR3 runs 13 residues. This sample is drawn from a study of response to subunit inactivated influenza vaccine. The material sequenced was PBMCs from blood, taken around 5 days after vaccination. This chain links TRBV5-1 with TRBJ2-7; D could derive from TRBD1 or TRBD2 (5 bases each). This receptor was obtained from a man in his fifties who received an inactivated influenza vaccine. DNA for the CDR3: TGCGCCAGCAGCTGGGACCCACCGGGCGAGCAGTACTTC. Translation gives CASSWDPPGEQYF.